Reported below is one T cell receptor beta chain. Antigen: not known. There are 13 residues in the CDR3. Per germline, CDR1 MNHNS and CDR2 SASEGT. The data originate from a study of T cell clusters in autoimmune cytopenias. TRB was amplified from roughly 250 ng of peripheral blood genomic DNA per sample. One tube held mixed TRB-A and TRB-B primer pools for touch-down PCR. From the multiplex PCR reads, TCRdb lists one entry per CDR3 protein and no DNA. Found here are 700 to 800 distinct CDR3 sequences; the top ten clones hold 15% to 20%. Study findings and constraints: The T cell clusters came from computational analysis alone and lack functional validation. Primary autoimmune cytopenia patients appeared to lack physiological T cell clusters present in healthy donors.

The sample also formed part of further work on T cell repertoires in aging, cancer and after chemotherapy. In that study: Compared with age-matched healthy donors, untreated hematological or solid cancer patients showed higher blood TCR clonality. The repertoire data cannot show anything about immunological memory following chemotherapy.

The origin of this receptor is a human donor in good health. J is TRBJ1-5 and V is TRBV6-1; lacking DNA, the TRBD1 call made by TCRdb goes unchecked. The specimen was peripheral blood. CDR3 in amino acids: CASGAEGNQPQHF.